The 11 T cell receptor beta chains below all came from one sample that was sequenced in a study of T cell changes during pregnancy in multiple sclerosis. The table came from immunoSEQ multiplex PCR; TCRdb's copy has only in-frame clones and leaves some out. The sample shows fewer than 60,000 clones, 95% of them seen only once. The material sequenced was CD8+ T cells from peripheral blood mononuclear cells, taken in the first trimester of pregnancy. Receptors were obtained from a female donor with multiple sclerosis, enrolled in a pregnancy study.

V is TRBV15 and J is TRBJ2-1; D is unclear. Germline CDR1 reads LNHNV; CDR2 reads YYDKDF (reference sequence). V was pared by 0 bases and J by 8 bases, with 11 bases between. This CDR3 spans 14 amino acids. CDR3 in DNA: TGTGCCACCAGCAGAGATCCCCCGTTCGATGAGCAGTTCTTC. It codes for CATSRDPPFDEQFF.

The CDR3 region has the DNA TGCAGCGTCGAAACAGGGGGCACCGGGGAGCTGTTTTTT. Translating it yields CSVETGGTGELFF. The V and J genes are TRBV29-1 and TRBJ2-2; TRBD1 matches 8 bases. CDR3 length: 13 amino acids. The junction had 4 bases not matched to a gene; V was cut back by 6 bases and J by 4 bases. Germline V gene lookup returns CDR1 SQVTM and CDR2 ANQGSEA.

The CDR3 spells CASSHDRKDQPQHF. CDR3 DNA: TGCGCCAGCAGCCATGACAGGAAGGATCAGCCCCAGCATTTT. J is TRBJ1-5 and V is TRBV4-1, with D possibly TRBD1 on 6 matching bases. CDR3 length equals 14 residues. Trimming shortened V by 3 bases and J by 5 bases, and 11 bases separated the two germline ends. Germline V gene sequence: CDR1 MGHRA, CDR2 YSYEKL.

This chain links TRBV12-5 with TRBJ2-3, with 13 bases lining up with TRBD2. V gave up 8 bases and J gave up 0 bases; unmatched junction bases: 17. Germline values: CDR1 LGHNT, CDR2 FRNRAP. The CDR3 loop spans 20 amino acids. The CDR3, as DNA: TGTGCTAGTAGGGGGACCGGGACTAGCGGGATGGCGAGAAGCACAGATACGCAGTATTTT. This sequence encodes CASRGTGTSGMARSTDTQYF.

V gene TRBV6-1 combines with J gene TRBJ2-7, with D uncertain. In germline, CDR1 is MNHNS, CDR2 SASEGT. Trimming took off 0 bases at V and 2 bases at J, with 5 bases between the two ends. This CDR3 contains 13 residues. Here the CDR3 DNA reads TGTGCCAGCAGTGAAGCTCCAGCCTACGAGCAGTACTTC. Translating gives CASSEAPAYEQYF.

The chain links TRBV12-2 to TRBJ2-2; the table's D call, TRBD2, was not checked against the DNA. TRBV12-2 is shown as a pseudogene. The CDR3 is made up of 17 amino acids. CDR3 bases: TGTGCAAGTCGCTTATCATACGGGGTCGGGAACACCGGGGAGCTGTTTTTT. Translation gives CASRLSYGVGNTGELFF.

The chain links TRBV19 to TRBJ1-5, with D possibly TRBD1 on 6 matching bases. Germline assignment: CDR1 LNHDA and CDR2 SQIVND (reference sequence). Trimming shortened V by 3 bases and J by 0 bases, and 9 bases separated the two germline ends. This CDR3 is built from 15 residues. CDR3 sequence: CASSIDRYSNQPQHF. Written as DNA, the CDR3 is TGTGCCAGTAGTATCGACAGGTATAGCAATCAGCCCCAGCATTTT.

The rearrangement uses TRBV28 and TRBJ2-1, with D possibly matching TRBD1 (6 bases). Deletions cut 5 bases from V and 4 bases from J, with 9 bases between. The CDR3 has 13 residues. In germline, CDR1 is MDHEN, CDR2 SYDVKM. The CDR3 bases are TGTGCCAGCAGTCGTGGACAGTACAATGAGCAGTTCTTC. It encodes CASSRGQYNEQFF.

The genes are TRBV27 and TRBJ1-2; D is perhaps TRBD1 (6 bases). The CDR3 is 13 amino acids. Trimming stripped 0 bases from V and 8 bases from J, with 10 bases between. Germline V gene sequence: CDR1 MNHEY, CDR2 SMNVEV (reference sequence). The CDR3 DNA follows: TGTGCCAGCAGTTTATCCAGGGGCCGCGGCTACACCTTC. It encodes CASSLSRGRGYTF.

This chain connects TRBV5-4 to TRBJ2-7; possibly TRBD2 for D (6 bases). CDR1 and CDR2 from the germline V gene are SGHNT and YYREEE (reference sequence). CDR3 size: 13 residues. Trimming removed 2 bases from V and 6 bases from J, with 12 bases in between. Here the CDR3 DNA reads TGTGCCAGCAGCTTCCTTCTAGCGACCGAGCAGTACTTC. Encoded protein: CASSFLLATEQYF.

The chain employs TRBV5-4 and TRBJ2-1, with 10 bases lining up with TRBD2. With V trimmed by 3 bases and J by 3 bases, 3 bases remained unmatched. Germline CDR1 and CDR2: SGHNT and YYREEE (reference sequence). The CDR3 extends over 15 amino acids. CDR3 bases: TGTGCCAGCAGCTCCGGGACTAGCGACTACAATGAGCAGTTCTTC. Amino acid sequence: CASSSGTSDYNEQFF.